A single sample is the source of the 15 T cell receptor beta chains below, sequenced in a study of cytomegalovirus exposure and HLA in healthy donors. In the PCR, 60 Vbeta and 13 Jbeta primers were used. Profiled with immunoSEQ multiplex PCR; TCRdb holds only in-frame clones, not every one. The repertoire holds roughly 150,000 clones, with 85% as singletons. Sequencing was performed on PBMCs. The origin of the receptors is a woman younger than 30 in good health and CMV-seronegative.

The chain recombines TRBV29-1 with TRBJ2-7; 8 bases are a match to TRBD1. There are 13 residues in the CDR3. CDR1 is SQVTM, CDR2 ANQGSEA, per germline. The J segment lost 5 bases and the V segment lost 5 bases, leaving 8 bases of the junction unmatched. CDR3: CSVSQGAHDEQYF. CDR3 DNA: TGCAGCGTTTCCCAGGGGGCACACGACGAGCAGTACTTC.

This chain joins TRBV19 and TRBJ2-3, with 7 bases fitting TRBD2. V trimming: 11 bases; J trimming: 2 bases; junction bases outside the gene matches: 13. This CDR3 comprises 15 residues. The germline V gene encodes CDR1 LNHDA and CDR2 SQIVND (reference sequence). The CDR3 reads CASNAGGGFTDTQYF. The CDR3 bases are TGTGCCTCCAACGCTGGCGGGGGTTTCACAGATACGCAGTATTTT. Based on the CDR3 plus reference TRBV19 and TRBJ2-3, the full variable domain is DGGITQSPKYLFRKEGQNVTLSCEQNLNHDAMYWYRQDPGQGLRLIYYSQIVNDFQKGDIAEGYSVSREKKESFPLTVTSAQKNPTAFYLCASNAGGGFTDTQYFGPGTRLTVL.

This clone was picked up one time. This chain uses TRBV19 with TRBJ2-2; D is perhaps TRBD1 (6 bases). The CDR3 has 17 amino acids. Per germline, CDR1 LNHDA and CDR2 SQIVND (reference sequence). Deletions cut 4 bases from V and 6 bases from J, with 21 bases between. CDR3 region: CASSTKQGGTTPGELFF. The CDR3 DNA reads TGTGCCAGTAGTACGAAACAGGGTGGAACAACGCCCGGGGAGCTGTTTTTT. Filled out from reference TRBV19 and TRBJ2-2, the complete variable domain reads DGGITQSPKYLFRKEGQNVTLSCEQNLNHDAMYWYRQDPGQGLRLIYYSQIVNDFQKGDIAEGYSVSREKKESFPLTVTSAQKNPTAFYLCASSTKQGGTTPGELFFGEGSRLTVL.

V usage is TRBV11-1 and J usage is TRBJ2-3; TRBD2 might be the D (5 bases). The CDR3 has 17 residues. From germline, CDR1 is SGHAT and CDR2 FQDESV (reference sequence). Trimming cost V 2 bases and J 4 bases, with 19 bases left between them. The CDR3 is CASSLQLPSGSADTQYF. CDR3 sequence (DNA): TGTGCCAGCAGCTTACAGCTGCCGTCGGGTAGCGCAGATACGCAGTATTTT.

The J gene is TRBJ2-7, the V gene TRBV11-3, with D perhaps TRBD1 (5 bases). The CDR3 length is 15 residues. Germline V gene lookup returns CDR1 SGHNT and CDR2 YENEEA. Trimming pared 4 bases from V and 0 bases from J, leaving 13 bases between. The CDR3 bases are TGTGCCAGCAGCTCCGTCCAGGGCTACTCCTACGAGCAGTACTTC. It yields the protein CASSSVQGYSYEQYF.

The CDR3 spells CASSPRQATDTQYF. The CDR3 DNA is TGTGCCAGCTCACCGCGACAGGCAACAGATACGCAGTATTTT. The rearrangement links TRBV18 to TRBJ2-3, with D possibly TRBD1 on 6 matching bases. From germline, CDR1 is KGHSH and CDR2 LQKENI. V was clipped by 3 bases and J by 3 bases, with 10 bases between them. This CDR3 spans 14 amino acids. The full variable domain, its missing parts supplied by reference TRBV18 and TRBJ2-3, is NAGVMQNPRHLVRRRGQEARLRCSPMKGHSHVYWYRQLPEEGLKFMVYLQKENIIDESGMPKERFSAEFPKEGPSILRIQQVVRGDSAAYFCASSPRQATDTQYFGPGTRLTVL.

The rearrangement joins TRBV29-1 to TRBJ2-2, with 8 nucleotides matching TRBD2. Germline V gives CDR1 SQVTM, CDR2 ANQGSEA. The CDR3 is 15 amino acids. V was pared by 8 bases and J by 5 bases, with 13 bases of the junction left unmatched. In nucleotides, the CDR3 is TGCAGCTCGGACGGGGGGGCAGGTTGGACCGGGGAGCTGTTTTTT. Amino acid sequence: CSSDGGAGWTGELFF.

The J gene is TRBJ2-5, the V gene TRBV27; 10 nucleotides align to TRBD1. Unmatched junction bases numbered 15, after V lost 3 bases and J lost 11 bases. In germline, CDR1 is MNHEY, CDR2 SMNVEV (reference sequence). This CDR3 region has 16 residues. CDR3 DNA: TGTGCCAGCAGTTTGGGGTTGGGACAGGGGTTTTGGGAGCAGTACTTC. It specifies CASSLGLGQGFWEQYF.

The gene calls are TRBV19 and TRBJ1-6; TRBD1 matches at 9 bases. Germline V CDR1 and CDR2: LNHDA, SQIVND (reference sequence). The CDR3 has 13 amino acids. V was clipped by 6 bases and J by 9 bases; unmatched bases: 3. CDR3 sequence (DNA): TGTGCCAGTAGCGACAGGGGGGCTTCACCCCTCCACTTT. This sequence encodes CASSDRGASPLHF.

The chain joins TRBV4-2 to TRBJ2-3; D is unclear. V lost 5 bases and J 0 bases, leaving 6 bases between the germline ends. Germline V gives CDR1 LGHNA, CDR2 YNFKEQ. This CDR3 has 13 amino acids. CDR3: CASSFSSTDTQYF. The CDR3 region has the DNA TGTGCCAGCAGCTTCTCGAGCACAGATACGCAGTATTTT.

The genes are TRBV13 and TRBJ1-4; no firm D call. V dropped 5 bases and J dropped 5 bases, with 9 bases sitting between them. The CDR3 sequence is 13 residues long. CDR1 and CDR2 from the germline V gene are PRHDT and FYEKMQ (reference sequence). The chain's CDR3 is CASSPSGNEKLFF. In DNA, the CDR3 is TGTGCCAGCAGCCCGAGCGGAAATGAAAAACTGTTTTTT.

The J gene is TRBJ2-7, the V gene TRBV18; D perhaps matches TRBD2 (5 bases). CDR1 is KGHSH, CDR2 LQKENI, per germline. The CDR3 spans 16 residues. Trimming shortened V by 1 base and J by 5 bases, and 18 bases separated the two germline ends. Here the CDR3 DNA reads TGTGCCAGCTCACCACGACTAAACATGGATTTCCACGAGCAGTACTTC. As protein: CASSPRLNMDFHEQYF.

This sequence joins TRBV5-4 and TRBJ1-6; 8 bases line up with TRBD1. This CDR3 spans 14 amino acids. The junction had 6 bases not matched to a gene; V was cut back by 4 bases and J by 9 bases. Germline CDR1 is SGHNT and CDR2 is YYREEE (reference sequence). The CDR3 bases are TGTGCCAGCAGCCCGCAGGGGGCCCGTTCACCCCTCCACTTT. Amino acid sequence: CASSPQGARSPLHF.

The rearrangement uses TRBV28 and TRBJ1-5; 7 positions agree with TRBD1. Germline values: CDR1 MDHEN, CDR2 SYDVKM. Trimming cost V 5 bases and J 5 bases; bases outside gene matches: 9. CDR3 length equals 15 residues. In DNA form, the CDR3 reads TGTGCCAGCAGTCCCCCACAGGGGACGTATCAGCCCCAGCATTTT. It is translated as CASSPPQGTYQPQHF.

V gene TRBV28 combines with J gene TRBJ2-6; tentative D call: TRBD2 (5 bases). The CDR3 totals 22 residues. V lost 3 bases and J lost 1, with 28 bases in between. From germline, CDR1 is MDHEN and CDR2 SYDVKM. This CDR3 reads CASSFPLAGSIAGASGANVLTF. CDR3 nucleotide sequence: TGTGCCAGCAGTTTCCCTTTGGCAGGCAGCATTGCGGGCGCGTCTGGGGCCAACGTCCTGACTTTC. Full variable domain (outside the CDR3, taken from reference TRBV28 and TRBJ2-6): DVKVTQSSRYLVKRTGEKVFLECVQDMDHENMFWYRQDPGLGLRLIYFSYDVKMKEKGDIPEGYSVSREKKERFSLILESASTNQTSMYLCASSFPLAGSIAGASGANVLTFGAGSRLTVL.